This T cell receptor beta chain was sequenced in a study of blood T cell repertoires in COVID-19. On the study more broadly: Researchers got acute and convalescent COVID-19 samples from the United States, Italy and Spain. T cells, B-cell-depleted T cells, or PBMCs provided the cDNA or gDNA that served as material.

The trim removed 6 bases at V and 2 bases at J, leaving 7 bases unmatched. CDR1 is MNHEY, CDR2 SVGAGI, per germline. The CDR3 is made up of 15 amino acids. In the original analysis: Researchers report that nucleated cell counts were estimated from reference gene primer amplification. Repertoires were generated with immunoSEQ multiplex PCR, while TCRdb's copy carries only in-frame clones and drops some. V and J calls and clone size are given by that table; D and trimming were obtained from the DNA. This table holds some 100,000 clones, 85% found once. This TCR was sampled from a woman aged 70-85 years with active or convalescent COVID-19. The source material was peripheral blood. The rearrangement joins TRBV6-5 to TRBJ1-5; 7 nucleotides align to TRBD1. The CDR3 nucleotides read TGTGCCAGCAGACAGTTAGACAGGGGCAATCAGCCCCAGCATTTT. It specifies CASRQLDRGNQPQHF.